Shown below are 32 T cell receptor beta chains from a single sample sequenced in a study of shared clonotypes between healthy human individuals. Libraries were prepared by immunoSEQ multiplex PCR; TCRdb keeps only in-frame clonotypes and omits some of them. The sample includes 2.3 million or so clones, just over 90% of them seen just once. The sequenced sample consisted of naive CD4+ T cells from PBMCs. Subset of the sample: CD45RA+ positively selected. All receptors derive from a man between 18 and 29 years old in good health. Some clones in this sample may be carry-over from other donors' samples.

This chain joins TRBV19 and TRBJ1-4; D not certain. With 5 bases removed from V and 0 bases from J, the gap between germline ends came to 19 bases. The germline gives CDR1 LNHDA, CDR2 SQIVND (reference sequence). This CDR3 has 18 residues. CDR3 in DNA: TGTGCCAGTAGTGCCCGACACGTTTTGGCTGCAACTAATGAAAAACTGTTTTTT. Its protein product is CASSARHVLAATNEKLFF.

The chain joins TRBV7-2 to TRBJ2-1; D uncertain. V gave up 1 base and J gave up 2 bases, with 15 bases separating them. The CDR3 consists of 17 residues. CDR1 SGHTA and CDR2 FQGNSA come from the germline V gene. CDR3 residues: CASSLVGSPRTYNEQFF. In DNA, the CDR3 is TGTGCCAGCAGCTTAGTGGGTAGCCCACGTACCTACAATGAGCAGTTCTTC.

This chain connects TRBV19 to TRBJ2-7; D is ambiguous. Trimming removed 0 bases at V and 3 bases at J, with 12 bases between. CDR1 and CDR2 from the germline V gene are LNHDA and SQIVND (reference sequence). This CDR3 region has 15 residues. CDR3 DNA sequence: TGTGCCAGTAGTATAGATCTCAGGCACCTCTACGAGCAGTACTTC. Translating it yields CASSIDLRHLYEQYF.

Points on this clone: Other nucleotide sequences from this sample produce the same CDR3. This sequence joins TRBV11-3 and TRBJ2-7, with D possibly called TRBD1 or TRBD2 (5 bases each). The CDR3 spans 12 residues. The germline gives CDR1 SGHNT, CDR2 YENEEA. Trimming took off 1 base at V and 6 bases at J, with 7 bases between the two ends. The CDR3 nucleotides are TGTGCCAGCAGCTTAGGAGGGGCCGAGCAGTACTTC. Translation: CASSLGGAEQYF.

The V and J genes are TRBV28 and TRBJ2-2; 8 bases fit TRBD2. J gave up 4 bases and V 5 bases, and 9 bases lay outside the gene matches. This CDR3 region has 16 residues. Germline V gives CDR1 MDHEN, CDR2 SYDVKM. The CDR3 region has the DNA TGTGCCAGCAGTCGCCGACTAGCGAGAACCACCGGGGAGCTGTTTTTT. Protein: CASSRRLARTTGELFF.

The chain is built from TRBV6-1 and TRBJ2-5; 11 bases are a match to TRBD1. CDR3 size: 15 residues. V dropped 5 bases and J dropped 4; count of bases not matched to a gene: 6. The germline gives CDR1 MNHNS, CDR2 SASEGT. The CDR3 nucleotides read TGTGCCAGCAGTATGGACAGGGGGCGTGGAGAGACCCAGTACTTC. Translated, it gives CASSMDRGRGETQYF.

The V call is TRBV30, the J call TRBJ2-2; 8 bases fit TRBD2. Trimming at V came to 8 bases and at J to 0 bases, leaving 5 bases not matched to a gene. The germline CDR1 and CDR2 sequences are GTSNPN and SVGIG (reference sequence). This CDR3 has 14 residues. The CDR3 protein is CAGRGGTNTGELFF. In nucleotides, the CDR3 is TGTGCCGGCCGGGGGGGGACGAACACCGGGGAGCTGTTTTTT.

The CDR3 protein is CSATRTGGGTGELFF. The CDR3 DNA follows: TGCAGCGCCACCCGGACAGGGGGAGGCACCGGGGAGCTGTTTTTT. This sequence joins TRBV29-1 and TRBJ2-2; 10 bases agree with TRBD1. Germline CDR1 is SQVTM and CDR2 is ANQGSEA. J was trimmed by 4 bases and V by 7 bases; bases with no gene match: 9. The CDR3 length is 15 residues.

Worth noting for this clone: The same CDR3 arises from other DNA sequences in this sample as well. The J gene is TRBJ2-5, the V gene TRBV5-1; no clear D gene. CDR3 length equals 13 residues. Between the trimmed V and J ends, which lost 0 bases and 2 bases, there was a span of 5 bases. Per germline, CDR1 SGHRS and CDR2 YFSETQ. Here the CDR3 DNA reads TGCGCCAGCAGCTTGGAAGTGCAAGAGACCCAGTACTTC. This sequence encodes CASSLEVQETQYF.

The CDR3 protein is CAISESTRVQPQHF. The CDR3 DNA reads as TGTGCCATCAGTGAGTCGACCAGGGTGCAGCCCCAGCATTTT. The chain recombines TRBV10-3 with TRBJ1-5, with a possible D match to TRBD1 (5 bases). The CDR3 is made up of 14 amino acids. CDR1 and CDR2 (germline): ENHRY, SYGVKD. Trimming cost V 0 bases and J 7 bases, with 10 bases left between them.

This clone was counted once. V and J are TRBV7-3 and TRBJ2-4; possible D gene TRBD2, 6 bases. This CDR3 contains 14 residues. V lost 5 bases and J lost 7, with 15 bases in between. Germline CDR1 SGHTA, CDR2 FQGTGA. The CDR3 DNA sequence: TGTGCCAGCAGCCTACGCGGCCGGGAGAACATTCAGTACTTC. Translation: CASSLRGRENIQYF.

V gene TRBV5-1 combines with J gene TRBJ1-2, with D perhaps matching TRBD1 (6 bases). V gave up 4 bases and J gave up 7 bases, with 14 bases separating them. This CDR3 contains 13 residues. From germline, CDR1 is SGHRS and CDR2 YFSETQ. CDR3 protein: CASSIRQGGGYTF. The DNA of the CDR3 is TGCGCCAGCAGCATCCGACAAGGGGGTGGCTACACCTTC.

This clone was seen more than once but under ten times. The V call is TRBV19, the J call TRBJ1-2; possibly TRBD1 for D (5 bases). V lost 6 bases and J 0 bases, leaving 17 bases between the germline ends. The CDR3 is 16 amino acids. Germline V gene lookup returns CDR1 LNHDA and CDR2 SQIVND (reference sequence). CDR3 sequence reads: CASRDRDGYANYGYTF. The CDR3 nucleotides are TGTGCCAGTAGAGACCGGGACGGATACGCTAACTATGGCTACACCTTC.

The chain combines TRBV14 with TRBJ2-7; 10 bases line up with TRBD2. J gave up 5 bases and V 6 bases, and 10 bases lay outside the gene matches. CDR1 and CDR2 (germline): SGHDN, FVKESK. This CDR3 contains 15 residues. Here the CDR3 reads CASRDSGTSVNEQYF. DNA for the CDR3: TGTGCCAGCAGGGACTCCGGGACTAGCGTCAACGAGCAGTACTTC. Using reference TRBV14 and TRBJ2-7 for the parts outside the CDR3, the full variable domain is EAGVTQFPSHSVIEKGQTVTLRCDPISGHDNLYWYRRVMGKEIKFLLHFVKESKQDESGMPNNRFLAERTGGTYSTLKVQPAELEDSGVYFCASRDSGTSVNEQYFGPGTRLTVT.

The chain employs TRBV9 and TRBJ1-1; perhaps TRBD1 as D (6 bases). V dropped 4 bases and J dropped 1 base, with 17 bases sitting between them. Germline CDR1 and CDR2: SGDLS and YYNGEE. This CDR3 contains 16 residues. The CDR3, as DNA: TGTGCCAGCAGCCGTATAGGGGGTTTTCGGAACACTGAAGCTTTCTTT. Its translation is CASSRIGGFRNTEAFF.

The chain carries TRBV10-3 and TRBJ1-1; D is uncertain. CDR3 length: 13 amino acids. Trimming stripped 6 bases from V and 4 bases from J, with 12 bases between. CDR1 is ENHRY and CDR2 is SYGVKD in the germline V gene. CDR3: CAISPLEFTEAFF. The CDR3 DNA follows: TGTGCCATCAGCCCCCTCGAGTTCACTGAAGCTTTCTTT.

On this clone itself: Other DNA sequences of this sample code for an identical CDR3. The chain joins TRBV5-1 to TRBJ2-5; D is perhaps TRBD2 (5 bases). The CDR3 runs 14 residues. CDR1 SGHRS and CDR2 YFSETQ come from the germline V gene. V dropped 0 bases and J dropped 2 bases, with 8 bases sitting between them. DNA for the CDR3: TGCGCCAGCAGCTTGGATCCGGGGCAAGAGACCCAGTACTTC. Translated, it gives CASSLDPGQETQYF.

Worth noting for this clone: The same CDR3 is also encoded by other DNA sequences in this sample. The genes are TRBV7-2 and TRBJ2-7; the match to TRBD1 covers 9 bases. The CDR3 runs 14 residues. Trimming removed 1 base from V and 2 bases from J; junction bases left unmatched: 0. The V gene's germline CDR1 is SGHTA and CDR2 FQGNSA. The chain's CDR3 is CASSLGTGAYEQYF. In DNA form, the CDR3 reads TGTGCCAGCAGCTTAGGGACAGGGGCCTACGAGCAGTACTTC.

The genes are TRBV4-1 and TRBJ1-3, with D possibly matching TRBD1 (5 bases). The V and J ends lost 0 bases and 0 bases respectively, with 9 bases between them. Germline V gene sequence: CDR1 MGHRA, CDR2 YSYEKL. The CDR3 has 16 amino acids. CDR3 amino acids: CASSQEGGGSGNTIYF. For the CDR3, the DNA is TGCGCCAGCAGCCAAGAGGGGGGAGGCTCTGGAAACACCATATATTTT.

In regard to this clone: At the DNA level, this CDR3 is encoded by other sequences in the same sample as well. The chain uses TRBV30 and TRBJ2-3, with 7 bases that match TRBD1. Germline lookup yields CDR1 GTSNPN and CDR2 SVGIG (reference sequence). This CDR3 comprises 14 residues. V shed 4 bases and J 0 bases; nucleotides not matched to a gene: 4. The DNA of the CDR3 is TGTGCCTGGAACAGGGGTCTTAGCACAGATACGCAGTATTTT. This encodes CAWNRGLSTDTQYF.

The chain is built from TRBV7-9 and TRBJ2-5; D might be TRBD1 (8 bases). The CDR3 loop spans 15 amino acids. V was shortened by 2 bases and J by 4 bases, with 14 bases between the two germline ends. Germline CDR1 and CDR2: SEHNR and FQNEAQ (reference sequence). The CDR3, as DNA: TGTGCCAGCAGCTTACACAGGGGGGGATTAGAGACCCAGTACTTC. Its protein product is CASSLHRGGLETQYF.

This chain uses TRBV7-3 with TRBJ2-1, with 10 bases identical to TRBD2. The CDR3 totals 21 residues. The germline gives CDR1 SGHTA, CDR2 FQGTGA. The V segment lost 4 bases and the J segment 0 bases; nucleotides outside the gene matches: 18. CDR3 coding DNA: TGTGCCAGCAGCTCAAATTCTCGGGGACTAGCGCGACCCAGCTCCTACAATGAGCAGTTCTTC. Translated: CASSSNSRGLARPSSYNEQFF.

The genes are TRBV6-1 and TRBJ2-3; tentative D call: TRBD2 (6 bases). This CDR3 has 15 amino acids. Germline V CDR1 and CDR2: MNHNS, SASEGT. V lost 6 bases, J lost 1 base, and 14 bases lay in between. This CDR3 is CASSRLVLGTDTQYF. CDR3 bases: TGTGCCAGCAGCCGACTAGTTCTCGGCACAGATACGCAGTATTTT.

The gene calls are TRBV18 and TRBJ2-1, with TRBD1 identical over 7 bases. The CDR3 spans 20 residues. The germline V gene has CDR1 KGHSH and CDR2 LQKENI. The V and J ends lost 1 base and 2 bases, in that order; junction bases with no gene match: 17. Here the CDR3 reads CASSPLLRDSPRRPYNEQFF. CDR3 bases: TGTGCCAGCTCACCACTACTCCGGGACAGCCCCCGGAGGCCCTACAATGAGCAGTTCTTC.

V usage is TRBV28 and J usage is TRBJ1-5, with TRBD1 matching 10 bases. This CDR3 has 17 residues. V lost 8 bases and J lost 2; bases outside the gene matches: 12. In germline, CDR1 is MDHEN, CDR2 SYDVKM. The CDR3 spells CASVPRRGTGGNQPQHF. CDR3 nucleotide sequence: TGTGCCAGCGTCCCCAGGCGAGGGACAGGGGGCAATCAGCCCCAGCATTTT.

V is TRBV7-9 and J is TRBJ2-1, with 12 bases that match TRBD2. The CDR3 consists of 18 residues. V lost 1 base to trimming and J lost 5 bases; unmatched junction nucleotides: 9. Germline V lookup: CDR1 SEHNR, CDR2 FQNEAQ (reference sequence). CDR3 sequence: CASSLVRGLAGYDNEQFF. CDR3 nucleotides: TGTGCCAGCAGCTTAGTCAGGGGACTAGCGGGCTACGACAATGAGCAGTTCTTC.

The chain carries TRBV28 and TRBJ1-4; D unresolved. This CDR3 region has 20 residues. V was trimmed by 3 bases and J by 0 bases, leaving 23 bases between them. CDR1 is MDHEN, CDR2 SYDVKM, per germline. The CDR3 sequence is CASSFRRWRKISATNEKLFF. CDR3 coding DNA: TGTGCCAGCAGTTTCCGCAGGTGGCGTAAAATTTCCGCAACTAATGAAAAACTGTTTTTT. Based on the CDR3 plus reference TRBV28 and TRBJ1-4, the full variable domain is DVKVTQSSRYLVKRTGEKVFLECVQDMDHENMFWYRQDPGLGLRLIYFSYDVKMKEKGDIPEGYSVSREKKERFSLILESASTNQTSMYLCASSFRRWRKISATNEKLFFGSGTQLSVL.

The CDR3 coding sequence is TGTGCCAGCAGCCAAGAATCGCATTCTGGAGAGACCCAGTACTTC. Translated: CASSQESHSGETQYF. The V call is TRBV4-2, the J call TRBJ2-5; D remains unclear. CDR3 size: 15 residues. Germline lookup yields CDR1 LGHNA and CDR2 YNFKEQ. V was pared by 0 bases and J by 4 bases, with 12 bases between.

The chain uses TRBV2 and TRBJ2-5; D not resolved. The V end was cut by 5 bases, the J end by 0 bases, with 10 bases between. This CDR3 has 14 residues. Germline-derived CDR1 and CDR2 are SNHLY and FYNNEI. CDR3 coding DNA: TGTGCCAGCAGTCAAACTACCGACCAAGAGACCCAGTACTTC. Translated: CASSQTTDQETQYF.

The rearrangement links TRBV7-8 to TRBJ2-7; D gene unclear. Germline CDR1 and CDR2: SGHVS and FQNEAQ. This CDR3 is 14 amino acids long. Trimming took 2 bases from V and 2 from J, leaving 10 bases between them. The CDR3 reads CASSLPSPAYEQYF. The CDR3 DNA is TGTGCCAGCAGCTTACCTTCTCCAGCCTACGAGCAGTACTTC.

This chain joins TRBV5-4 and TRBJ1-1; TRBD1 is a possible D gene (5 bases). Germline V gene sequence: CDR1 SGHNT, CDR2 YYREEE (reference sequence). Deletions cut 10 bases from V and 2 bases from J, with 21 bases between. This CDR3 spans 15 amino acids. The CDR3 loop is CAGSGQGRGNTEAFF. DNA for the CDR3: TGTGCCGGCTCGGGGCAGGGTAGGGGAAACACTGAAGCTTTCTTT.

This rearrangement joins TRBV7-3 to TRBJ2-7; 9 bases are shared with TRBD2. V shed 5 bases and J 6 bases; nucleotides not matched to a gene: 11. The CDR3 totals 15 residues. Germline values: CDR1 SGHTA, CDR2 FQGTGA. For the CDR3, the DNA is TGTGCCAGCAGCGCGTTAGCGGGAGACTTGCCCGAGCAGTACTTC. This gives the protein CASSALAGDLPEQYF.